The 17 T cell receptor beta chains presented below share a single source sample, sequenced in a study of T cell changes during pregnancy in multiple sclerosis. Profiling relied on immunoSEQ multiplex PCR, and the TCRdb table lists in-frame clones only, not all of them. The sample carries around 40,000 clones, 90% to 95% recorded once. The sample consisted of CD8+ T cells from peripheral blood mononuclear cells, taken in the third trimester of pregnancy. These receptors came from a female donor with multiple sclerosis, enrolled in a pregnancy study.

The rearrangement uses TRBV10-2 and TRBJ2-7; TRBD2 aligns across 8 bases. The CDR3 contains 14 residues. The V segment lost 2 bases and the J segment 3 bases; nucleotides outside the gene matches: 3. From germline, CDR1 is WSHSY and CDR2 SAAADI. CDR3 nucleotides: TGCGCCAGCAGTGAGGATAGCGGGGTCTACGAGCAGTACTTC. Encoded protein: CASSEDSGVYEQYF.

This clone was observed a handful of times. The chain is built from TRBV9 and TRBJ2-2; 9 bases map to TRBD1. CDR3 size: 16 residues. With V trimmed by 4 bases and J by 4 bases, 8 bases remained unmatched. Per the germline V gene, CDR1 is SGDLS and CDR2 is YYNGEE. The CDR3 spells CASSPPGQGVTGELFF. The CDR3 DNA reads TGTGCCAGCAGCCCCCCGGGACAGGGAGTCACCGGGGAGCTGTTTTTT.

The chain has TRBV19 and TRBJ2-2, with TRBD1 matching over 7 bases. V was pared by 6 bases and J by 5 bases, with 12 bases of the junction left unmatched. This CDR3 spans 16 amino acids. CDR1 and CDR2 from the germline V gene are LNHDA and SQIVND (reference sequence). CDR3 DNA: TGTGCCAGTAGGATCAGACAGGGTATTAGGACCGGGGAGCTGTTTTTT. Encoded protein: CASRIRQGIRTGELFF.

The rearrangement links TRBV5-6 to TRBJ2-2, with 7 bases aligning to TRBD2. The CDR3 runs 14 residues. Looked up from germline, CDR1 is SGHDT and CDR2 is YYEEEE. V lost 1 base, J lost 5 bases, and 2 bases stayed unmatched. This CDR3 is CASSLNGGTGELFF. CDR3 in DNA: TGTGCCAGCAGCTTGAACGGGGGGACCGGGGAGCTGTTTTTT. The full variable domain, with the rest looked up from reference TRBV5-6 and TRBJ2-2, is DAGVTQSPTHLIKTRGQQVTLRCSPKSGHDTVSWYQQALGQGPQFIFQYYEEEERQRGNFPDRFSGHQFPNYSSELNVNALLLGDSALYLCASSLNGGTGELFFGEGSRLTVL.

The chain carries TRBV6-4 and TRBJ1-2; TRBD1 aligns across 9 bases. The germline gives CDR1 MRHNA, CDR2 SNTAGT. This CDR3 has 14 amino acids. V shed 4 bases and J 7 bases; nucleotides not matched to a gene: 7. The CDR3 loop reads CASSAYTGGIGYTF. The CDR3 nucleotides read TGTGCCAGCAGTGCCTATACAGGGGGCATTGGCTACACCTTC.

The chain combines TRBV7-9 with TRBJ2-7, with 10 bases fitting TRBD1. Germline loops: CDR1 SEHNR, CDR2 FQNEAQ (reference sequence). The trim removed 5 bases at V and 4 bases at J, leaving 8 bases unmatched. The CDR3 runs 15 residues. CDR3 in DNA: TGTGCCAGCAGCCTCCGGGACAGGGGAATTTACGAGCAGTACTTC. Its translation is CASSLRDRGIYEQYF. Based on the CDR3 plus reference TRBV7-9 and TRBJ2-7, the full variable domain is DTGVSQNPRHKITKRGQNVTFRCDPISEHNRLYWYRQTLGQGPEFLTYFQNEAQLEKSRLLSDRFSAERPKGSFSTLEIQRTEQGDSAMYLCASSLRDRGIYEQYFGPGTRLTVT.

This clone appeared a single time. This chain joins TRBV7-3 and TRBJ1-1; 7 nucleotides align to TRBD1. J gave up 3 bases and V 0 bases, and 1 base lay outside the gene matches. Germline V lookup: CDR1 SGHTA, CDR2 FQGTGA. The length of the CDR3 is 14 residues. CDR3 nucleotide sequence: TGTGCCAGCAGCTTAACAGGGGGCCACACTGAAGCTTTCTTT. This sequence encodes CASSLTGGHTEAFF.

CDR3 sequence reads: CASSYATEHEAFF. For the CDR3, the DNA is TGTGCCAGCAGCTACGCGACAGAACATGAAGCTTTCTTT. V usage is TRBV13 and J usage is TRBJ1-1, with a weak D call TRBD1 (5 bases). The V gene lost 4 bases and the J gene lost 7 bases, with 13 bases spanning the gap. This CDR3 has 13 residues. The V gene's germline CDR1 is PRHDT and CDR2 FYEKMQ (reference sequence).

V usage is TRBV19 and J usage is TRBJ1-5; 8 nucleotides line up with TRBD1. Germline V gene sequence: CDR1 LNHDA, CDR2 SQIVND (reference sequence). V shed 8 bases, J shed 7 bases, and the junction held 13 bases outside the gene matches. The CDR3 contains 15 residues. The CDR3 sequence: CASVFSGQGLQPQHF. CDR3 bases: TGTGCCAGTGTTTTCTCCGGACAGGGACTCCAGCCCCAGCATTTT.

The sample holds one count of this clone. The chain employs TRBV15 and TRBJ2-1, with D maybe TRBD2 (6 bases). Germline V gene sequence: CDR1 LNHNV, CDR2 YYDKDF (reference sequence). CDR3 length: 17 residues. The ends were cut back, 0 bases at V and 1 base at J, with 13 bases in the middle. The CDR3 spells CATSRDLGGGSYNEQFF. CDR3 DNA sequence: TGTGCCACCAGCAGAGATCTGGGGGGTGGTTCCTACAATGAGCAGTTCTTC.

The sample holds one count of this clone. This chain connects TRBV11-2 to TRBJ2-7; 7 nucleotides line up with TRBD1. V lost 5 bases and J lost 3; bases outside the gene matches: 10. The CDR3 covers 15 residues. Germline V gene sequence: CDR1 SGHAT, CDR2 FQNNGV. CDR3 nucleotides: TGTGCCAGCAGCATAGGACAGGTGAACGTCTACGAGCAGTACTTC. It translates to CASSIGQVNVYEQYF.

CDR3 nucleotides: TGTGCCAGCACCTCGCTCAGGGGGAACACTGAAGCTTTCTTT. This translates into CASTSLRGNTEAFF. The genes are TRBV6-1 and TRBJ1-1; weak D call: TRBD1 (6 bases). CDR1 and CDR2 from the germline V gene are MNHNS and SASEGT. With 7 bases removed from V and 1 base from J, the gap between germline ends came to 13 bases. The CDR3 consists of 14 residues.

The rearrangement links TRBV6-5 to TRBJ1-5; a possible D gene is TRBD1 (5 bases). The germline gives CDR1 MNHEY, CDR2 SVGAGI. This CDR3 comprises 14 residues. V lost 4 bases to trimming and J lost 10 bases, with 17 bases between them. This chain's CDR3 is CASSCDLGGKPQHF. The DNA for the CDR3 is TGTGCCAGCAGTTGCGACCTGGGGGGGAAACCCCAGCATTTT.

The V and J genes are TRBV4-2 and TRBJ1-1; tentative D call: TRBD1 (6 bases). Germline lookup yields CDR1 LGHNA and CDR2 YNFKEQ. The CDR3 is 16 residues long. V was cut by 1 base and J by 4 bases, with 16 bases left in between. The chain's CDR3 is CASSQGYRDWGTEAFF. The CDR3 DNA follows: TGTGCCAGCAGCCAAGGCTACAGGGATTGGGGCACTGAAGCTTTCTTT.

The rearrangement joins TRBV19 to TRBJ1-3; a weak D match, TRBD1 (5 bases). CDR1 is LNHDA and CDR2 is SQIVND in the germline V gene (reference sequence). This CDR3 spans 16 amino acids. The germline V and J ends were trimmed by 9 bases and 0 bases, with 18 bases remaining between them. In nucleotides, the CDR3 is TGTGCCAGCAGCTTTGTCGAAGGGGACTCTGGAAACACCATATATTTT. Translated: CASSFVEGDSGNTIYF.

The V call is TRBV27, the J call TRBJ2-3, with TRBD2 matching over 7 bases. V lost 6 bases to trimming and J lost 1 base; unmatched junction nucleotides: 7. Germline assignment: CDR1 MNHEY and CDR2 SMNVEV (reference sequence). The CDR3 covers 15 residues. The CDR3 protein is CASSFSGSGTDTQYF. As DNA, the CDR3 is TGTGCCAGCAGCTTTAGCGGGTCCGGCACAGATACGCAGTATTTT.

The genes are TRBV27 and TRBJ2-4; 11 bases are shared with TRBD1. The CDR3 length is 14 residues. After removal of 5 bases from V and 14 bases from J, the junction contained 11 bases not matched to a gene. Germline V lookup: CDR1 MNHEY, CDR2 SMNVEV (reference sequence). For the CDR3, the DNA is TGTGCCAGCAGTGAAGGGGGACAGGGGGGGGTAAAGTACTTC. Residues: CASSEGGQGGVKYF.